This T cell receptor (beta chain) was sequenced in a study of metastatic and nonmetastatic thyroid tumors. Whole-study context: Both malignant and benign thyroid patients supplied peripheral blood and tumor or nodule tissue samples, across which the repertoires of these patients were then compared.

Per the study methods: Variation in CDR3 across clinicopathological groups served as the basis for constructing a distant-metastasis classifier in papillary thyroid cancer. Using MiXCR, TCRdb reanalyzed the PCR reads. Clone size and V and J calls follow TCRdb, not the original study. The table has approximately 86,000 clones, around 12% seen once. There were no patients who had received any treatment before thyroid surgery. CDR1 is LNHDA, CDR2 SQIVND, per germline (reference sequence). Trimming cost V 1 base and J 0 bases, with 7 bases left between them. This CDR3 has 15 residues. The chain recombines TRBV19 with TRBJ1-5; no reliable D call. This clonotype was obtained from a female donor with papillary thyroid cancer or a benign thyroid nodule (not recorded which). Some clones in this sample may be carry-over from other donors' samples. The sample taken for sequencing was tumor tissue. The CDR3 reads CASSIGSPSNQPQHF. The CDR3 bases are TGTGCCAGTAGTATAGGGAGTCCTAGCAATCAGCCCCAGCATTTT.